The clone carrying this T cell receptor (beta chain) occurred many times. The data were obtained in a study of T-cell memory formation after mild COVID-19. A single record per CDR3 protein comes from TCRdb applying MiXCR to the 5' RACE reads. The data hold around 220,000 distinct CDR3 sequences, with approximately 16% observed a single time. Germline CDR1 SEHNR, CDR2 FQNEAQ (reference sequence). CDR3 length: 16 amino acids. V lost 0 bases and J lost 4; bases outside the gene matches: 2. This rearrangement joins TRBV7-9 to TRBJ2-1, with TRBD2 matching 11 bases. Sequences were obtained from PBMCs or a T cell subset sorted from them (not recorded which). The clonotype originates from a man between 18 and 29 years old who had mild COVID-19 (a few samples of this study predate the infection). Cell type and time point are not known. The DNA of the CDR3 is TGTGCCAGCAGCTTAGCACTAGCGGGGGTATACAATGAGCAGTTCTTC. Protein: CASSLALAGVYNEQFF.